The following is a TCR beta chain sequence with its context. The antigen is unknown. The junction departs from the called germline gene at one end, perhaps through a read error. A universal primer site and UMIs were added as TCR cDNA was made by 5'RACE template switching. TCRdb passed the 5' RACE reads through MiXCR, listing each CDR3 protein once. The sample shows about 350,000 distinct CDR3 sequences, around 12% of them seen only once. CDR1 MNHEY and CDR2 SVGAGI come from the germline V gene. CDR3 size: 14 residues. The data are from a study of T cells after yellow fever vaccination. Study-wide results and caveats: Shared CD4/CD8 clonotypes were a small share, likely from convergent recombination. Contamination of FACS-sorted repertoires by abundant clonotypes from the bulk population could occur.

The chain joins TRBV6-5 to TRBJ1-6; 8 bases agree with TRBD1. The source was CD4+ T cells sorted from PBMCs, collected 15 days after the yellow fever booster vaccination. The source of this sequence is a man aged 18 to 30 who received the YFV17D yellow fever vaccine. In DNA, the CDR3 is TGTGCCAGCACTTACACAGGGGGTAGTTCACCCCTCCACTTT. Translating gives CASTYTGGSSPLHF.